What follows describes a single T cell receptor beta chain. The antigen is unknown. The V end lost 5 bases, the J end lost 7 bases, and 12 bases lay between the germline ends. The CDR3 is 14 residues long. The source of the sample is a study of T cell repertoires in cytomegalovirus infection. About the study: Based on public TCR beta signatures, there were indications of CMV infection and of a matching HLA type. Notes on the study in general: Accumulated public TCR beta family frequency recognized individuals carrying CMV together with the relevant HLA. What dominated the ex vivo response were HLA-C-restricted CMV-specific TCR beta clonotypes.

TCRdb reanalysed the reads using MiXCR and keeps one entry per CDR3 protein. In the table there are about 68,000 distinct CDR3 sequences, 22% of which are singletons. The specimen sequenced was PBMCs, sequenced either directly or after in vitro stimulation (not recorded which). The chain has TRBV12-3 or TRBV12-4 and TRBJ1-6, with D perhaps TRBD1 (5 bases). The source is a human donor in good health (CMV status not recorded). Some clones in this sample may be carry-over from other donors' samples. For the CDR3, the DNA is TGTGCCAGCAGTCGGGCAGGGCCAAATTCACCCCTCCACTTT. Amino acid sequence: CASSRAGPNSPLHF.